The 24 T cell receptor beta chains presented below share a single source sample, sequenced in a study of T cells expressing NK-cell markers. TCRdb reanalyzed the 5' RACE reads and collapses them to one entry per CDR3 protein, without DNA. The sample's table shows about 180,000 distinct CDR3 sequences. The specimen sequenced was blood T cells: a sorted CD56 or NKG2C T cell subset, CD4+ or CD8+ T cells, or bulk PBMC T cells (not recorded which). Source of these receptors: a woman aged 18-70 years in good health.

The chain links TRBV3-1 to TRBJ2-1; as DNA is missing, the TRBD2 call by TCRdb cannot be tested. Germline loops: CDR1 LGHDT, CDR2 YNNKEL (reference sequence). This CDR3 is 17 amino acids long. The CDR3 reads CASSQDRQRDVRNEQFF.

The chain joins TRBV27 to TRBJ1-6; TCRdb designates TRBD1, a call that cannot be tested without DNA. Germline CDR1 reads MNHEY; CDR2 reads SMNVEV (reference sequence). The CDR3 consists of 15 residues. CDR3: CASRVWGGVHNPLHF.

This sequence joins TRBV5-1 and TRBJ2-5; absent DNA, TCRdb's TRBD1 call cannot be checked. CDR1 is SGHRS and CDR2 is YFSETQ in the germline V gene. The CDR3 spans 13 residues. CDR3 residues: CASSSPQGETQYF.

This rearrangement joins TRBV28 to TRBJ1-2; TCRdb reports TRBD1, a call that lacks DNA to check it against. CDR1 MDHEN and CDR2 SYDVKM come from the germline V gene. This CDR3 is 13 amino acids long. The CDR3 sequence: CASSSGTNYGYTF.

The CDR3 is CASSLRTSQETQYF. The chain joins TRBV7-9 to TRBJ2-5; TCRdb calls TRBD2, which cannot be checked without DNA. CDR1 and CDR2 (germline): SEHNR, FQNEAQ (reference sequence). The CDR3 contains 14 residues. Combining the CDR3 with reference TRBV7-9 and TRBJ2-5 gives the whole variable domain DTGVSQNPRHKITKRGQNVTFRCDPISEHNRLYWYRQTLGQGPEFLTYFQNEAQLEKSRLLSDRFSAERPKGSFSTLEIQRTEQGDSAMYLCASSLRTSQETQYFGPGTRLLVL.

This chain links TRBV7-3 with TRBJ2-3; with no DNA, the TCRdb D assignment of TRBD2 cannot be verified. CDR3 length: 16 residues. Germline V CDR1 and CDR2: SGHTA, FQGTGA. The CDR3: CASSLLGTTGLDTQYF.

The genes are TRBV5-1 and TRBJ2-5. Germline CDR1 is SGHRS and CDR2 is YFSETQ. This CDR3 spans 15 amino acids. The chain's CDR3 is CASSLLPAGQETQYF.

This chain uses TRBV5-1 with TRBJ1-6; there is no DNA to check the TCRdb D call of TRBD1. Germline CDR1 SGHRS, CDR2 YFSETQ. The CDR3 sequence is 14 residues long. CDR3 sequence reads: CASSDSYIGSPLHF.

The rearrangement links TRBV4-1 to TRBJ1-1; TCRdb proposes TRBD1, but this gene call is untestable without DNA. The CDR3 is made up of 15 amino acids. Germline CDR1 is MGHRA and CDR2 is YSYEKL. CDR3 sequence: CASSRTGTPQGEAFF.

This chain links TRBV29-1 with TRBJ2-7; TCRdb selects TRBD2, and the lack of DNA leaves this call unchecked. CDR3 length: 15 residues. The germline gives CDR1 SQVTM, CDR2 ANQGSEA. The CDR3 region is CSVEDGTRPTYEQYF.

This chain connects TRBV28 to TRBJ2-5; the TCRdb call, TRBD1, lacks DNA for checking. Germline values: CDR1 MDHEN, CDR2 SYDVKM. This CDR3 has 17 amino acids. The CDR3 protein is CASSPPWGRGSQETQYF.

This chain connects TRBV29-1 to TRBJ1-2; without DNA, the TCRdb call of TRBD1 cannot be checked. The CDR3 runs to 11 residues. Looked up from germline, CDR1 is SQVTM and CDR2 is ANQGSEA. The CDR3 sequence: CSVGSEGFYTF.

The chain's CDR3 is CASSVTGISYNEQFF. The V gene is TRBV9, the J gene TRBJ2-1; TCRdb indicates TRBD1, and absent DNA this call remains unverified. Germline-derived CDR1 and CDR2 are SGDLS and YYNGEE. This CDR3 region has 15 residues.

V is TRBV3-1 and J is TRBJ2-1; TCRdb gives TRBD2 as the D gene, but with no DNA this cannot be confirmed. The CDR3 extends over 14 amino acids. Germline CDR1 reads LGHDT; CDR2 reads YNNKEL (reference sequence). The CDR3 sequence is CASSLGTSGLAQFF.

This sequence joins TRBV7-3 and TRBJ2-7; the TCRdb call, TRBD2, lacks DNA for checking. Germline CDR1 SGHTA, CDR2 FQGTGA. The CDR3 has 17 residues. CDR3 loop: CASSLGGTSGARYEQYF. The whole variable domain, filled in from reference TRBV7-3 and TRBJ2-7, reads GAGVSQTPSNKVTEKGKYVELRCDPISGHTALYWYRQSLGQGPEFLIYFQGTGAADDSGLPNDRFFAVRPEGSVSTLKIQRTERGDSAVYLCASSLGGTSGARYEQYFGPGTRLTVT.

J is TRBJ2-2 and V is TRBV4-2. CDR1 and CDR2 from the germline V gene are LGHNA and YNFKEQ. The CDR3 runs 16 residues. CDR3: CASSQESSRNTGELFF.

CDR3 in amino acids: CASSPPNRDGYGYTF. This sequence joins TRBV18 and TRBJ1-2; TCRdb reports TRBD1, a call that lacks DNA to check it against. Germline lookup yields CDR1 KGHSH and CDR2 LQKENI. The CDR3 is made up of 15 amino acids.

V gene TRBV7-2 combines with J gene TRBJ2-4. CDR3 length: 14 residues. CDR1 is SGHTA, CDR2 FQGNSA, per germline. Here the CDR3 reads CASSLDSRKNIQYF.

The CDR3 sequence is CASSDQGLKHGYTF. This chain joins TRBV2 and TRBJ1-2. The germline gives CDR1 SNHLY, CDR2 FYNNEI. The CDR3 is 14 amino acids.

The chain carries TRBV3-1 and TRBJ2-1; TCRdb returns TRBD1, unconfirmable since there is no DNA. The CDR3 contains 14 residues. Per the germline V gene, CDR1 is LGHDT and CDR2 is YNNKEL (reference sequence). CDR3 sequence: CASSWDRGGRGQFF.

CDR3 sequence reads: CASRFGRLVGEAFF. V usage is TRBV5-6 and J usage is TRBJ1-1. Germline V CDR1 and CDR2: SGHDT, YYEEEE. This CDR3 contains 14 residues. Full variable domain (outside the CDR3, taken from reference TRBV5-6 and TRBJ1-1): DAGVTQSPTHLIKTRGQQVTLRCSPKSGHDTVSWYQQALGQGPQFIFQYYEEEERQRGNFPDRFSGHQFPNYSSELNVNALLLGDSALYLCASRFGRLVGEAFFGQGTRLTVV.

The CDR3 protein is CASSQDATDSVYEQYF. The chain recombines TRBV4-1 with TRBJ2-7; TCRdb calls TRBD1, which cannot be checked without DNA. The CDR3 sequence is 16 residues long. In germline, CDR1 is MGHRA, CDR2 YSYEKL.

The rearrangement joins TRBV3-1 to TRBJ2-2; TCRdb selects TRBD2, and the lack of DNA leaves this call unchecked. Germline CDR1 is LGHDT and CDR2 is YNNKEL (reference sequence). The CDR3 contains 15 residues. The CDR3 sequence: CASSQTGIIAGELFF.

The J gene is TRBJ1-2, the V gene TRBV20-1; TCRdb selects TRBD1, and the lack of DNA leaves this call unchecked. CDR3 length: 14 residues. Germline CDR1 is DFQATT and CDR2 is SNEGSKA (reference sequence). CDR3 amino acids: CSASMRGGGVGYTF.